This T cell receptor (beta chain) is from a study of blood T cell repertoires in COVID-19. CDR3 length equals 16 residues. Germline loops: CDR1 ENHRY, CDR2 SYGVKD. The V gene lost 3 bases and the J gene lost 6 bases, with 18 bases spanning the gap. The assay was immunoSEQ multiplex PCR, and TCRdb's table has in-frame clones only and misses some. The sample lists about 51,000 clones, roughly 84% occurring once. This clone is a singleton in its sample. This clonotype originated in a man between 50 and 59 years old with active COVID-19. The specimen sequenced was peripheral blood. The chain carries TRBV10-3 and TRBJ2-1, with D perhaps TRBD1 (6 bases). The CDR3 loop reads CAISEQQGKWINEQFF. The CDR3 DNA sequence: TGTGCCATCAGTGAACAACAGGGAAAATGGATCAATGAGCAGTTCTTC.